The 20 T cell receptor beta chains presented below share a single source sample, sequenced in a study of cytomegalovirus exposure and HLA in healthy donors. Amplification used 60 Vbeta primers and 13 Jbeta primers. The table came from immunoSEQ multiplex PCR; TCRdb's copy has only in-frame clones and leaves some out. The table has about 200,000 clones, around 80% seen once; the top ten hold 1.5% to 2%. The source material was PBMCs. Receptors were obtained from a man aged 25-40 years in good health and CMV-seronegative.

This clone was detected a few times. CDR3 region: CASSQERGTRSGNEQFF. CDR3 nucleotides: TGCGCCAGCAGCCAAGAGCGGGGAACTCGATCGGGGAATGAGCAGTTCTTC. The V call is TRBV4-1, the J call TRBJ2-1, with D maybe TRBD2 (6 bases). The CDR3 contains 17 residues. The V end was cut by 0 bases, the J end by 7 bases, with 19 bases between. The germline V gene has CDR1 MGHRA and CDR2 YSYEKL.

The table lists this clone with a few counts. This chain connects TRBV6-5 to TRBJ2-7; perhaps TRBD2 as D (5 bases). Trimming removed 2 bases at V and 2 bases at J, with 10 bases between. Germline V CDR1 and CDR2: MNHEY, SVGAGI. CDR3 length equals 14 residues. The CDR3 nucleotides are TGTGCCAGCAGTTACGACGAGGGCACCTACGAGCAGTACTTC. This sequence encodes CASSYDEGTYEQYF.

This clone came up a few times. The V call is TRBV7-9, the J call TRBJ1-1; D possibly corresponds to TRBD1 (5 bases). The CDR3 contains 11 residues. V was clipped by 5 bases and J by 11 bases, with 12 bases between them. Germline loops: CDR1 SEHNR, CDR2 FQNEAQ (reference sequence). The CDR3 protein is CASSIQGGAFF. The CDR3 bases are TGTGCCAGCAGCATCCAGGGTGGGGCTTTCTTT.

This clone came up a few times. The J gene is TRBJ1-1, the V gene TRBV6-5; perhaps TRBD1 as D (5 bases). V was clipped by 6 bases and J by 4 bases, with 18 bases between them. Germline V CDR1 and CDR2: MNHEY, SVGAGI. The CDR3 consists of 15 residues. CDR3 sequence: CASRPGLGPGTEAFF. The CDR3 DNA reads as TGTGCCAGCAGACCTGGTTTGGGGCCGGGCACTGAAGCTTTCTTT.

The genes are TRBV7-9 and TRBJ1-1; the match to TRBD1 covers 9 bases. V trimming: 5 bases; J trimming: 3 bases; junction bases outside the gene matches: 4. The CDR3 has 14 amino acids. Germline CDR1 and CDR2: SEHNR and FQNEAQ (reference sequence). The CDR3 loop is CASSRDRGDTEAFF. In DNA, the CDR3 is TGTGCCAGCAGCCGCGACAGGGGGGACACTGAAGCTTTCTTT.

The chain has TRBV5-1 and TRBJ2-1, with D possibly matching TRBD2 (5 bases). Trimming left V 0 bases short and J 4 bases short, with 11 bases between. This CDR3 is 15 amino acids long. Germline V lookup: CDR1 SGHRS, CDR2 YFSETQ. CDR3 nucleotide sequence: TGCGCCAGCAGCTTGGACGGGATGGGTTACAATGAGCAGTTCTTC. This codes for CASSLDGMGYNEQFF. The full variable domain, its missing parts supplied by reference TRBV5-1 and TRBJ2-1, is KAGVTQTPRYLIKTRGQQVTLSCSPISGHRSVSWYQQTPGQGLQFLFEYFSETQRNKGNFPGRFSGRQFSNSRSEMNVSTLELGDSALYLCASSLDGMGYNEQFFGPGTRLTVL.

The rearrangement uses TRBV5-1 and TRBJ2-1, with 8 bases aligning to TRBD2. Germline values: CDR1 SGHRS, CDR2 YFSETQ. This CDR3 is 15 amino acids long. V shed 0 bases, J shed 7 bases, and the junction held 6 bases outside the gene matches. The CDR3: CASSLDSPGGNEQFF. The CDR3 DNA reads as TGCGCCAGCAGCTTGGACTCCCCGGGGGGGAATGAGCAGTTCTTC.

The rearrangement links TRBV19 to TRBJ1-2, with TRBD1 identical over 8 bases. The CDR3 covers 13 residues. The V segment lost 3 bases and the J segment 6 bases; nucleotides outside the gene matches: 3. The germline V gene encodes CDR1 LNHDA and CDR2 SQIVND (reference sequence). This CDR3 is CASSIGQGDGYTF. The DNA of the CDR3 is TGTGCCAGTAGTATTGGACAGGGAGATGGCTACACCTTC.

The V and J genes are TRBV11-3 and TRBJ2-1; 8 bases are a match to TRBD1. The CDR3 runs 14 residues. The trim removed 3 bases at V and 3 bases at J, leaving 1 base unmatched. Germline V CDR1 and CDR2: SGHNT, YENEEA. CDR3 sequence reads: CASSFGQGYNEQFF. Here the CDR3 DNA reads TGTGCCAGCAGCTTTGGACAGGGCTACAATGAGCAGTTCTTC.

This chain uses TRBV25-1 with TRBJ2-7; the D is unclear. This CDR3 has 11 residues. V lost 2 bases to trimming and J lost 7 bases, with 6 bases between them. CDR1 is MGHDK and CDR2 is SYGVNS in the germline V gene. The CDR3 DNA follows: TGTGCCAGCAGTGAAGTCGGGGAGCAGTACTTC. Translation gives CASSEVGEQYF.

This chain connects TRBV30 to TRBJ2-4; 7 nucleotides agree with TRBD1. The germline V gene encodes CDR1 GTSNPN and CDR2 SVGIG (reference sequence). The length of the CDR3 is 14 residues. V dropped 1 base and J dropped 9; count of bases not matched to a gene: 9. This CDR3 is CAWSESDRVGIQYF. The CDR3 DNA is TGTGCCTGGAGTGAATCCGACAGGGTGGGCATTCAGTACTTC.

The chain has TRBV9 and TRBJ2-5; 10 bases align to TRBD2. CDR3 size: 16 residues. The V gene end was trimmed by 2 bases and the J gene end by 0 bases; junction bases not matched to a gene: 4. CDR1 is SGDLS and CDR2 is YYNGEE in the germline V gene. CDR3 in amino acids: CASSVASGRNQETQYF. In DNA, the CDR3 is TGTGCCAGCAGCGTTGCTAGCGGGAGAAACCAAGAGACCCAGTACTTC.

This chain connects TRBV15 to TRBJ2-7; the D gene is possibly TRBD1 (6 bases). The CDR3 has 15 amino acids. CDR1 and CDR2 (germline): LNHNV, YYDKDF (reference sequence). The V end lost 1 base, the J end lost 7 bases, and 17 bases lay between the germline ends. In DNA form, the CDR3 reads TGTGCCACCAGCAGAGCCGGAAATACAGGGATTGAGCAGTACTTC. Protein sequence: CATSRAGNTGIEQYF.

The gene calls are TRBV5-4 and TRBJ2-7; D is possibly TRBD2 (6 bases). Germline V gives CDR1 SGHNT, CDR2 YYREEE (reference sequence). Trimming pared 4 bases from V and 6 bases from J, leaving 17 bases between. The CDR3 is 14 amino acids. The CDR3 bases are TGTGCCAGCAGCGTGATCCGGGACTCGGCCGAGCAGTACTTC. This sequence encodes CASSVIRDSAEQYF.

This rearrangement joins TRBV6-1 to TRBJ2-1; weak D call: TRBD1 (9 bases). V was clipped by 1 base and J by 4 bases, with 20 bases between them. Germline V gene sequence: CDR1 MNHNS, CDR2 SASEGT. The CDR3 has 18 residues. As DNA, the CDR3 is TGTGCCAGCAGTGAAGATCCGGGGGGGGACAGGGTATACAATGAGCAGTTCTTC. It translates to CASSEDPGGDRVYNEQFF.

This chain links TRBV7-2 with TRBJ1-2, with D tentatively TRBD1 (6 bases). V was pared by 5 bases and J by 0 bases, with 16 bases between. From germline, CDR1 is SGHTA and CDR2 FQGNSA. The CDR3 contains 16 residues. CDR3 DNA: TGTGCCAGCAGCCGCCAACAGGGAAAAGCTAACTATGGCTACACCTTC. This sequence encodes CASSRQQGKANYGYTF.

In this sample, this clone turned up many times. The rearrangement uses TRBV25-1 and TRBJ1-1, with 9 bases fitting TRBD1. The V gene end was trimmed by 6 bases and the J gene end by 2 bases; junction bases not matched to a gene: 1. Germline V lookup: CDR1 MGHDK, CDR2 SYGVNS. This CDR3 spans 13 amino acids. The CDR3 loop reads CASRGQGNTEAFF. Here the CDR3 DNA reads TGTGCCAGCAGGGGACAGGGAAACACTGAAGCTTTCTTT.

This clone occurred a few times. This chain links TRBV10-3 with TRBJ1-1; D is undetermined. Trimming stripped 3 bases from V and 0 bases from J, with 11 bases between. The CDR3 is 15 residues long. CDR1 is ENHRY and CDR2 is SYGVKD in the germline V gene. The CDR3 DNA reads TGTGCCATCAGTGATTTGATCACTCTGAACACTGAAGCTTTCTTT. Its translation: CAISDLITLNTEAFF.

V usage is TRBV15 and J usage is TRBJ2-1; 7 bases line up with TRBD1. This CDR3 has 14 amino acids. The V gene's germline CDR1 is LNHNV and CDR2 YYDKDF (reference sequence). Unmatched junction bases numbered 6, after V lost 7 bases and J lost 3 bases. The CDR3 region is CATTLGTVYNEQFF. Written as DNA, the CDR3 is TGTGCCACCACCCTCGGGACAGTCTACAATGAGCAGTTCTTC.

In this sample, this clone turned up a few times. Written as DNA, the CDR3 is TGTGCCAGTAGTAAAATCGACAGGGAAACTGAAGCTTTCTTT. Protein sequence: CASSKIDRETEAFF. The V call is TRBV19, the J call TRBJ1-1; 7 positions agree with TRBD1. The CDR3 is 14 residues long. Germline V gene lookup returns CDR1 LNHDA and CDR2 SQIVND (reference sequence). V lost 4 bases, J lost 5 bases, and 7 bases stayed unmatched.